The 16 T cell receptor beta chains reported below all come from one sample, sequenced in a study of identical twins. TCRdb used MiXCR to reprocess the 5' RACE reads, holding one entry per CDR3 protein. The sample includes under 300,000 distinct CDR3 sequences, around 8.3% of them seen just once. These same data were also listed under a study on yellow fever vaccine responses in identical twins.

The sample consisted of CD8+ T cells sorted from blood. The source of these receptors is a woman younger than 35 in good health.

This clonotype has a handful of counts. V usage is TRBV5-6 and J usage is TRBJ2-7; 10 nucleotides line up with TRBD2. The junction had 9 bases not matched to a gene; V was cut back by 3 bases and J by 9 bases. CDR3 length: 14 amino acids. CDR1 and CDR2 from the germline V gene are SGHDT and YYEEEE. The CDR3 nucleotides read TGTGCCAGCAGCTCTGATCCTAGCGGGAGTGTGCAGTACTTC. As protein: CASSSDPSGSVQYF.

The gene calls are TRBV19 and TRBJ2-1; D not certain. The length of the CDR3 is 14 residues. Germline values: CDR1 LNHDA, CDR2 SQIVND (reference sequence). The V end lost 7 bases, the J end lost 0 bases, and 10 bases lay between the germline ends. Here the CDR3 DNA reads TGTGCCAGTATGCCCCGTAGCTCCTACAATGAGCAGTTCTTC. Its protein is CASMPRSSYNEQFF.

This sequence joins TRBV2 and TRBJ2-1; 9 bases line up with TRBD2. J gave up 10 bases and V 0 bases, and 7 bases lay outside the gene matches. The CDR3 totals 15 residues. CDR1 and CDR2 (germline): SNHLY, FYNNEI. The CDR3 DNA reads TGTGCCAGCAGTGAAGCGCCTTGGCTAGCGGGGGAGCAGTTCTTC. Its protein is CASSEAPWLAGEQFF.

This clonotype has a handful of counts. The rearrangement links TRBV20-1 to TRBJ1-2; perhaps TRBD1 as D (6 bases). Germline values: CDR1 DFQATT, CDR2 SNEGSKA (reference sequence). V lost 6 bases, J lost 4 bases, and 15 bases lay in between. There are 13 residues in the CDR3. The CDR3 spells CSARGAVSYGYTF. CDR3 DNA sequence: TGCAGTGCCCGGGGGGCAGTATCCTATGGCTACACCTTC.

Only a few counts were recorded for this clonotype. The rearrangement joins TRBV20-1 to TRBJ2-3; 8 bases line up with TRBD2. The CDR3 sequence is 17 residues long. Germline assignment: CDR1 DFQATT and CDR2 SNEGSKA (reference sequence). The V gene end was trimmed by 6 bases and the J gene end by 2 bases; junction bases not matched to a gene: 16. The CDR3 DNA reads as TGCAGTGCCCTCACCCCCCTAATAGCGGGACCCACAGATACGCAGTATTTT. The encoded protein is CSALTPLIAGPTDTQYF.

The chain employs TRBV7-9 and TRBJ2-3, with D possibly TRBD2 on 6 matching bases. Germline V gene data show CDR1 as SEHNR and CDR2 as FQNEAQ (reference sequence). This CDR3 is 13 amino acids long. The V and J ends lost 8 bases and 2 bases respectively, with 11 bases between them. The CDR3 DNA reads as TGTGCCAGCGGCAGCGGGCCCACAGATACGCAGTATTTT. This codes for CASGSGPTDTQYF.

This clonotype occurred a few times. The V gene is TRBV9, the J gene TRBJ2-3; D is unclear. Between the trimmed V and J ends, which lost 0 bases and 3 bases, there was a span of 8 bases. Germline CDR1 is SGDLS and CDR2 is YYNGEE. This CDR3 is 14 amino acids long. CDR3 region: CASSVGRATDTQYF. The CDR3 nucleotides are TGTGCCAGCAGCGTAGGAAGGGCGACAGATACGCAGTATTTT.

Many counts were recorded for this clonotype. The chain links TRBV29-1 to TRBJ2-1; D gene ambiguous. Germline CDR1 reads SQVTM; CDR2 reads ANQGSEA. The CDR3 totals 17 residues. V lost 5 bases and J lost 0, with 20 bases in between. The CDR3 DNA sequence: TGCAGCGTTTTTGGGGATTATCGGATGAGCTCCTACAATGAGCAGTTCTTC. As protein: CSVFGDYRMSSYNEQFF.

To note about this clonotype: This may be a read error: a much more frequent sequence differs by one nucleotide. V usage is TRBV12-3 or TRBV12-4 and J usage is TRBJ2-1; 7 positions match TRBD2. The CDR3 runs 14 residues. The CDR3 spells CSSRDILADNEQFF. The CDR3 nucleotides are TGTTCCAGCAGAGACATTCTAGCGGACAATGAGCAGTTCTTC.

The chain combines TRBV7-2 with TRBJ2-5, with 12 bases matching TRBD1. Germline-derived CDR1 and CDR2 are SGHTA and FQGNSA. The CDR3 loop spans 16 amino acids. V lost 2 bases, J lost 5 bases, and 6 bases stayed unmatched. The CDR3 region has the DNA TGTGCCAGCAGCTTAATGGGACAGGGGGCGCGGGAGACCCAGTACTTC. Translation: CASSLMGQGARETQYF.

In this sample, this clonotype turned up many times. V gene TRBV6-5 combines with J gene TRBJ2-7; 10 nucleotides agree with TRBD2. The germline CDR1 and CDR2 sequences are MNHEY and SVGAGI. V dropped 2 bases and J dropped 3; count of bases not matched to a gene: 4. The CDR3 is made up of 15 amino acids. The CDR3 nucleotides read TGTGCCAGCAGTTACGTTACTAGCGGGATCTACGAGCAGTACTTC. Translated: CASSYVTSGIYEQYF.

This clonotype was counted between two and nine times. The chain uses TRBV28 and TRBJ2-2; 7 nucleotides line up with TRBD1. Unmatched junction bases numbered 8, after V lost 5 bases and J lost 5 bases. The CDR3 is made up of 15 amino acids. The germline V gene has CDR1 MDHEN and CDR2 SYDVKM. The CDR3 DNA reads TGTGCCAGCAGTCCCATACTGACAGGGACCGGGGAGCTGTTTTTT. Translation: CASSPILTGTGELFF.

This clonotype occurred a few times. The chain's CDR3 is CASSLELAGDGATDTQYF. The CDR3 nucleotides are TGTGCCAGCAGCTTAGAACTAGCGGGAGATGGGGCCACAGATACGCAGTATTTT. The chain employs TRBV7-6 and TRBJ2-3; 11 bases agree with TRBD2. There are 18 residues in the CDR3. Germline CDR1 and CDR2: SGHVS and FNYEAQ. The trim removed 1 base at V and 2 bases at J, leaving 8 bases unmatched.

The rearrangement uses TRBV6-1 and TRBJ1-4; TRBD1 matches at 8 bases. The CDR3 has 16 amino acids. With V trimmed by 5 bases and J by 4 bases, 9 bases remained unmatched. Looked up from germline, CDR1 is MNHNS and CDR2 is SASEGT. The CDR3 reads CASSQYRTGGNEKLFF. CDR3 nucleotide sequence: TGTGCCAGCAGTCAATATAGAACAGGGGGTAATGAAAAACTGTTTTTT.

This clonotype has just a few counts. This chain connects TRBV7-9 to TRBJ2-3, with 8 bases aligning to TRBD2. This CDR3 region has 17 residues. Per the germline V gene, CDR1 is SEHNR and CDR2 is FQNEAQ (reference sequence). V trimming: 5 bases; J trimming: 8 bases; junction bases outside the gene matches: 18. The CDR3 DNA sequence: TGTGCCAGCAGCCTACGAGGTCCGAGCGGGGGCTTAAGTACGCAGTATTTT. This sequence encodes CASSLRGPSGGLSTQYF.

This clonotype was found a few times. This rearrangement joins TRBV11-2 to TRBJ2-1; D perhaps matches TRBD2 (5 bases). V was trimmed by 1 base and J by 6 bases, leaving 25 bases between them. Germline V lookup: CDR1 SGHAT, CDR2 FQNNGV. The CDR3 totals 19 residues. CDR3 residues: CASSLVSGSALPPLNEQFF. CDR3 coding DNA: TGTGCCAGCAGCTTAGTGAGCGGCTCTGCGCTTCCTCCGCTCAATGAGCAGTTCTTC.